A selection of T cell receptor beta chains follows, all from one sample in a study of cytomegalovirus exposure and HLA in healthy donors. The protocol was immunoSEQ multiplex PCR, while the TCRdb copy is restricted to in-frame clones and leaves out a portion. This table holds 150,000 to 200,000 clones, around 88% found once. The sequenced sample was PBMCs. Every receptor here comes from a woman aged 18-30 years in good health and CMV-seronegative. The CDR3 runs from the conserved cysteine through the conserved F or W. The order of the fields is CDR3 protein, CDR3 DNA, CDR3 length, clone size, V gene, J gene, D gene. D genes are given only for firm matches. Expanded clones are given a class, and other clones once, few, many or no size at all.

cdr3_aa: CASSSSLGRTNYGYTF
cdr3_nt: TGTGCCAGTAGTTCCAGTTTGGGCAGAACTAACTATGGCTACACCTTC
cdr3_length: 16
clone_size: .
v_call: TRBV19
j_call: TRBJ1-2
d_call: .

cdr3_aa: CAISASGQPTNEKLFF
cdr3_nt: TGTGCCATCAGTGCGTCAGGACAGCCAACTAATGAAAAACTGTTTTTT
cdr3_length: 16
clone_size: .
v_call: TRBV10-3
j_call: TRBJ1-4
d_call: .

cdr3_aa: CASSSTTGGREKLFF
cdr3_nt: TGTGCCAGCAGCTCGACGACAGGGGGCAGGGAAAAACTGTTTTTT
cdr3_length: 15
clone_size: .
v_call: TRBV11-2
j_call: TRBJ1-4
d_call: TRBD1

cdr3_aa: CASSPAGRGRGDEQFF
cdr3_nt: TGTGCCAGCAGCCCCGCCGGGAGAGGGAGGGGGGATGAGCAGTTCTTC
cdr3_length: 16
clone_size: .
v_call: TRBV2
j_call: TRBJ2-1
d_call: .

cdr3_aa: CASSLTTGEQYF
cdr3_nt: TGTGCCAGCAGTCTCACTACGGGCGAGCAGTACTTC
cdr3_length: 12
clone_size: .
v_call: TRBV28
j_call: TRBJ2-7
d_call: .

cdr3_aa: CASSGMGLAATYQETQYF
cdr3_nt: TGTGCCAGCAGCGGAATGGGACTAGCCGCGACCTACCAAGAGACCCAGTACTTC
cdr3_length: 18
clone_size: .
v_call: TRBV7-6
j_call: TRBJ2-5
d_call: TRBD2

cdr3_aa: CASGFDSNTEAFF
cdr3_nt: TGTGCCAGCGGATTTGACAGCAACACTGAAGCTTTCTTT
cdr3_length: 13
clone_size: .
v_call: TRBV7-8
j_call: TRBJ1-1
d_call: .

cdr3_aa: CASSNPPPPAGRTDTQYF
cdr3_nt: TGTGCCAGCAGCAACCCACCCCCCCCAGCGGGGCGCACAGATACGCAGTATTTT
cdr3_length: 18
clone_size: .
v_call: TRBV7-2
j_call: TRBJ2-3
d_call: TRBD2

cdr3_aa: CASGSMTGESDEQYF
cdr3_nt: TGTGCTAGTGGTTCGATGACAGGGGAGTCCGACGAGCAGTACTTC
cdr3_length: 15
clone_size: .
v_call: TRBV12-5
j_call: TRBJ2-7
d_call: TRBD1

cdr3_aa: CSVGRETSGGGTGELFF
cdr3_nt: TGCAGCGTGGGCAGGGAGACTAGCGGGGGAGGGACCGGGGAGCTGTTTTTT
cdr3_length: 17
clone_size: .
v_call: TRBV29-1
j_call: TRBJ2-2
d_call: TRBD2

cdr3_aa: CASKVDYGSTDTQYF
cdr3_nt: TGTGCCAGCAAAGTGGACTACGGGAGCACCGATACGCAGTATTTT
cdr3_length: 15
clone_size: .
v_call: TRBV6-4
j_call: TRBJ2-3
d_call: .

cdr3_aa: CASSVPRDRDSYEQYF
cdr3_nt: TGTGCCAGCAGTGTACCGAGGGACAGAGACTCCTACGAGCAGTACTTC
cdr3_length: 16
clone_size: .
v_call: TRBV6-1
j_call: TRBJ2-7
d_call: TRBD1

cdr3_aa: CASSPPLRAGELFF
cdr3_nt: TGTGCCAGCAGTCCTCCCCTCCGCGCCGGGGAGCTGTTTTTT
cdr3_length: 14
clone_size: few
v_call: TRBV6-9
j_call: TRBJ2-2
d_call: .

cdr3_aa: CASSPLMLESEAFF
cdr3_nt: TGTGCCAGCTCACCCCTAATGCTGGAGTCTGAAGCTTTCTTT
cdr3_length: 14
clone_size: .
v_call: TRBV18
j_call: TRBJ1-1
d_call: .

cdr3_aa: CASSQGYEYEQFF
cdr3_nt: TGCGCCAGCAGCCAAGGTTACGAGTATGAGCAGTTCTTC
cdr3_length: 13
clone_size: .
v_call: TRBV4-1
j_call: TRBJ2-1
d_call: .

cdr3_aa: CSVSRQYYGYTF
cdr3_nt: TGCAGTGTTAGTAGACAGTACTATGGCTACACCTTC
cdr3_length: 12
clone_size: .
v_call: TRBV29-1
j_call: TRBJ1-2
d_call: .

cdr3_aa: CAWSTPGGPQHF
cdr3_nt: TGTGCCTGGAGTACTCCAGGGGGACCCCAGCATTTT
cdr3_length: 12
clone_size: .
v_call: TRBV30
j_call: TRBJ1-5
d_call: TRBD1

cdr3_aa: CASSSGGLDRETEQFF
cdr3_nt: TGTGCCAGCAGCTCAGGTGGTCTGGACAGGGAGACCGAGCAGTTCTTC
cdr3_length: 16
clone_size: .
v_call: TRBV11-3
j_call: TRBJ2-1
d_call: TRBD1

cdr3_aa: CASSLSLRGRSGELFF
cdr3_nt: TGTGCCAGCAGCTTGTCCCTTCGGGGGAGGTCCGGGGAGCTGTTTTTT
cdr3_length: 16
clone_size: .
v_call: TRBV5-6
j_call: TRBJ2-2
d_call: .

cdr3_aa: CASSVDRGLSDGYTF
cdr3_nt: TGTGCCAGCAGCGTCGACAGGGGGTTATCGGATGGCTACACCTTC
cdr3_length: 15
clone_size: .
v_call: TRBV9
j_call: TRBJ1-2
d_call: TRBD1

cdr3_aa: CASSAPGGDTQYF
cdr3_nt: TGTGCCAGCAGCGCGCCGGGGGGAGATACGCAGTATTTT
cdr3_length: 13
clone_size: .
v_call: TRBV13
j_call: TRBJ2-3
d_call: TRBD2

cdr3_aa: CASSQKTGESSYNEQFF
cdr3_nt: TGCGCCAGCAGCCAAAAGACAGGGGAAAGCTCCTACAATGAGCAGTTCTTC
cdr3_length: 17
clone_size: .
v_call: TRBV4-1
j_call: TRBJ2-1
d_call: TRBD1

cdr3_aa: CASTPTMGLAKEGKTQYF
cdr3_nt: TGTGCCAGCACACCGACGATGGGACTAGCTAAAGAGGGGAAGACCCAGTACTTC
cdr3_length: 18
clone_size: .
v_call: TRBV10-3
j_call: TRBJ2-5
d_call: TRBD2

cdr3_aa: CASSTGQNTGELFF
cdr3_nt: TGCGCCAGCAGCACAGGACAGAACACCGGGGAGCTGTTTTTT
cdr3_length: 14
clone_size: .
v_call: TRBV5-1
j_call: TRBJ2-2
d_call: .

cdr3_aa: CASSYSRWGGAMQYF
cdr3_nt: TGTGCCAGCAGTTACTCGAGATGGGGGGGGGCGATGCAGTACTTC
cdr3_length: 15
clone_size: .
v_call: TRBV6-5
j_call: TRBJ2-7
d_call: .

cdr3_aa: CASSLSTGNNSPLHF
cdr3_nt: TGCGCCAGCAGCCTATCGACAGGGAATAATTCACCCCTCCACTTT
cdr3_length: 15
clone_size: .
v_call: TRBV5-1
j_call: TRBJ1-6
d_call: TRBD1

cdr3_aa: CASSFDGGGYEQYF
cdr3_nt: TGTGCCAGCAGCTTCGATGGGGGGGGGTACGAGCAGTACTTC
cdr3_length: 14
clone_size: .
v_call: TRBV7-6
j_call: TRBJ2-7
d_call: TRBD2

cdr3_aa: CASRPRDTPYEQYF
cdr3_nt: TGTGCCAGCAGACCCCGGGACACCCCCTACGAGCAGTACTTC
cdr3_length: 14
clone_size: .
v_call: TRBV6-5
j_call: TRBJ2-7
d_call: .

cdr3_aa: CASSLPAGSGRYNEQFF
cdr3_nt: TGTGCCAGCTCACTCCCCGCGGGTAGCGGGCGCTACAATGAGCAGTTCTTC
cdr3_length: 17
clone_size: .
v_call: TRBV18
j_call: TRBJ2-1
d_call: TRBD2

cdr3_aa: CASSLADSLYGYTF
cdr3_nt: TGCGCCAGCAGCTTGGCCGACAGCCTCTATGGCTACACCTTC
cdr3_length: 14
clone_size: .
v_call: TRBV5-1
j_call: TRBJ1-2
d_call: .

cdr3_aa: CASSPPRTGSIDEQYF
cdr3_nt: TGTGCCAGCTCACCACCGAGGACAGGGTCTATCGACGAGCAGTACTTC
cdr3_length: 16
clone_size: .
v_call: TRBV18
j_call: TRBJ2-7
d_call: TRBD1

cdr3_aa: CASSVAGQGAGGYTF
cdr3_nt: TGTGCCAGCAGCGTAGCCGGACAGGGGGCGGGAGGCTACACCTTC
cdr3_length: 15
clone_size: .
v_call: TRBV9
j_call: TRBJ1-2
d_call: TRBD1

cdr3_aa: CASSESRTRYYEQYF
cdr3_nt: TGTGCCAGCAGTGAATCGAGGACAAGGTACTACGAGCAGTACTTC
cdr3_length: 15
clone_size: .
v_call: TRBV25-1
j_call: TRBJ2-7
d_call: .

cdr3_aa: CASRQGAGQGAAKNIQYF
cdr3_nt: TGCGCCAGCAGGCAGGGCGCGGGACAGGGGGCAGCCAAAAACATTCAGTACTTC
cdr3_length: 18
clone_size: .
v_call: TRBV4-1
j_call: TRBJ2-4
d_call: TRBD1

cdr3_aa: CASSVELAGEVTDTQYF
cdr3_nt: TGTGCCAGCAGCGTAGAGTTAGCGGGGGAAGTCACAGATACGCAGTATTTT
cdr3_length: 17
clone_size: .
v_call: TRBV9
j_call: TRBJ2-3
d_call: TRBD2

cdr3_aa: CASKSTGTNYGYTF
cdr3_nt: TGTGCCAGCAAGTCGACAGGAACTAACTATGGCTACACCTTC
cdr3_length: 14
clone_size: .
v_call: TRBV2
j_call: TRBJ1-2
d_call: .

cdr3_aa: CASSVLGGNGYEQYF
cdr3_nt: TGTGCCAGCAGTGTGCTGGGGGGAAATGGTTACGAGCAGTACTTC
cdr3_length: 15
clone_size: .
v_call: TRBV11-2
j_call: TRBJ2-7
d_call: .

cdr3_aa: CASSVNPGGNTEAFF
cdr3_nt: TGTGCCAGCAGCGTAAATCCCGGGGGGAACACTGAAGCTTTCTTT
cdr3_length: 15
clone_size: .
v_call: TRBV9
j_call: TRBJ1-1
d_call: .

cdr3_aa: CASSPRLKTYEQYF
cdr3_nt: TGTGCCAGCAGCCCTCGACTGAAAACCTACGAGCAGTACTTC
cdr3_length: 14
clone_size: .
v_call: TRBV14
j_call: TRBJ2-7
d_call: .

cdr3_aa: CASSHGGLASSESSKNIQYF
cdr3_nt: TGTGCCAGTAGTCATGGCGGACTAGCGAGCTCGGAATCTTCCAAAAACATTCAGTACTTC
cdr3_length: 20
clone_size: .
v_call: TRBV19
j_call: TRBJ2-4
d_call: TRBD2

cdr3_aa: CASRRQGLNEKLFF
cdr3_nt: TGTGCCAGCCGTCGACAGGGCTTGAATGAAAAACTGTTTTTT
cdr3_length: 14
clone_size: .
v_call: TRBV2
j_call: TRBJ1-4
d_call: TRBD1

cdr3_aa: CASSVGLSGTSVFRQYF
cdr3_nt: TGTGCCAGCAGCGTAGGCCTTTCCGGGACTAGCGTTTTTCGGCAGTACTTC
cdr3_length: 17
clone_size: .
v_call: TRBV9
j_call: TRBJ2-7
d_call: TRBD2

cdr3_aa: CASSRTGPFLGREETQYF
cdr3_nt: TGTGCCAGCAGCCGGACAGGACCCTTTCTCGGGAGGGAAGAGACCCAGTACTTC
cdr3_length: 18
clone_size: .
v_call: TRBV27
j_call: TRBJ2-5
d_call: .

cdr3_aa: CASSLGAGRDYEQYF
cdr3_nt: TGCGCCAGCAGCTTGGGTGCAGGGCGCGACTACGAGCAGTACTTC
cdr3_length: 15
clone_size: .
v_call: TRBV5-1
j_call: TRBJ2-7
d_call: .

cdr3_aa: CASTAGGNGYTF
cdr3_nt: TGCGCCAGCACGGCAGGGGGCAATGGCTACACCTTC
cdr3_length: 12
clone_size: .
v_call: TRBV5-1
j_call: TRBJ1-2
d_call: TRBD1

cdr3_aa: CASSADTSSYNEQFF
cdr3_nt: TGTGCCAGCAGTGCAGACACGAGCTCCTACAATGAGCAGTTCTTC
cdr3_length: 15
clone_size: .
v_call: TRBV2
j_call: TRBJ2-1
d_call: .

cdr3_aa: CASSLAGQVYEQYF
cdr3_nt: TGCGCCAGCAGCTTGGCGGGACAGGTCTACGAGCAGTACTTC
cdr3_length: 14
clone_size: .
v_call: TRBV5-1
j_call: TRBJ2-7
d_call: TRBD1

cdr3_aa: CAITQKIGVDYGYTF
cdr3_nt: TGTGCCATCACCCAAAAAATCGGAGTCGACTATGGCTACACCTTC
cdr3_length: 15
clone_size: .
v_call: TRBV10-3
j_call: TRBJ1-2
d_call: .

cdr3_aa: CASSPGTASYNEQFF
cdr3_nt: TGTGCCAGCAGCCCGGGGACAGCTAGCTACAATGAGCAGTTCTTC
cdr3_length: 15
clone_size: .
v_call: TRBV7-3
j_call: TRBJ2-1
d_call: TRBD1

cdr3_aa: CASSYSTSRVNEQFF
cdr3_nt: TGTGCCAGCAGTTACTCGACTAGCCGCGTAAATGAGCAGTTCTTC
cdr3_length: 15
clone_size: .
v_call: TRBV6-5
j_call: TRBJ2-1
d_call: TRBD2

cdr3_aa: CASSGQTGADTQYF
cdr3_nt: TGTGCCAGCAGTGGCCAGACAGGGGCAGATACGCAGTATTTT
cdr3_length: 14
clone_size: .
v_call: TRBV2
j_call: TRBJ2-3
d_call: TRBD1

cdr3_aa: CASSLDRAKNIQYF
cdr3_nt: TGCGCCAGCAGCCTAGACAGGGCCAAAAACATTCAGTACTTC
cdr3_length: 14
clone_size: .
v_call: TRBV5-1
j_call: TRBJ2-4
d_call: .

cdr3_aa: CASSPPHAAYNEQFF
cdr3_nt: TGTGCCAGCTCACCACCCCATGCAGCGTACAATGAGCAGTTCTTC
cdr3_length: 15
clone_size: .
v_call: TRBV18
j_call: TRBJ2-1
d_call: .

cdr3_aa: CASSFGTGGPPTSTDTQYF
cdr3_nt: TGCGCCAGCAGCTTCGGAACGGGAGGGCCACCCACATCCACAGATACGCAGTATTTT
cdr3_length: 19
clone_size: .
v_call: TRBV5-1
j_call: TRBJ2-3
d_call: TRBD2

cdr3_aa: CASSSSDAGVEQYF
cdr3_nt: TGTGCCAGCAGCTCCTCCGATGCGGGGGTCGAGCAGTACTTC
cdr3_length: 14
clone_size: .
v_call: TRBV11-2
j_call: TRBJ2-7
d_call: TRBD2